This T cell receptor beta chain is drawn from a study of PD-1 and CTLA-4 blockade in melanoma. Clones were sequenced by immunoSEQ multiplex PCR, and TCRdb holds only the in-frame ones, with some missing. The repertoire consists of about 21,000 clones, with about nine tenths occurring once and the leading ten covering 7.8%. CDR1 and CDR2 from the germline V gene are GTSNPN and SVGIG (reference sequence). This CDR3 has 13 amino acids. Trimming stripped 6 bases from V and 3 bases from J, with 15 bases between. The rearrangement uses TRBV30 and TRBJ2-7; D is perhaps TRBD1 or TRBD2 (5 bases each). Sequenced here: CD8+ T cells from peripheral blood, sampled before anti-PD-1 treatment. The sequence was obtained from a human donor with melanoma. In DNA form, the CDR3 reads TGTGCCTGTTCCGGGCATGGGGGCTACGAGCAGTACTTC. Its protein product is CACSGHGGYEQYF. The variable domain in full, completed from reference TRBV30 and TRBJ2-7, reads SQTIHQWPATLVQPVGSPLSLECTVEGTSNPNLYWYRQAAGRGLQLLFYSVGIGQISSEVPQNLSASRPQDRQFILSSKKLLLSDSGFYLCACSGHGGYEQYFGPGTRLTVT.